Sequencing of this T cell receptor beta chain was carried out in a study of blood T cell repertoires in COVID-19 (TCRdb year 2020). With respect to the entire study: The collaborator samples originated in the United States, Italy and Spain and spanned the acute and convalescent phases of COVID-19. The samples were drawn from two sources: the first 160 participants of the ongoing ImmuneRACE study, and 1,000 to 1,500 subjects contributed by 6 global collaborators. Subjects who had been exposed to COVID-19, were actively infected with it, or had recovered from it provided the deeply sampled blood TCRbeta repertoires that made up the dataset. A freely available public database, intended as a resource for researchers studying the immune response to SARS-CoV-2, is where the repertoires were released. The prospective study material was composed of cDNA or gDNA derived from T cells, B-cell-depleted T cells, or PBMCs. A de-identified subject ID, COVID-19 status, age in years and sex were almost always included in the sample metadata. Where available, HLA class I and class II types were taken from metadata supplied by the sample provider and were not determined by assay-based typing. General conclusions and limits of the study: The amount of clinical and demographic metadata varied by source and participant and was provided uncurated.

In the prospective study, participants were about 18 to 95 years old, resided in fewer than 25 geographic areas of the United States, and were enrolled through a virtual design. To assign participants to cohorts, the prospective study relied on clinical history that participants themselves reported in a screening survey and a study questionnaire. ImmuneRACE Cohort 3 recovered participants were defined by two consecutive negative NP/OP PCR tests, healthcare professional clearance, or symptom resolution. In the prospective study, whole blood, serum and a nasopharyngeal or oropharyngeal swab were collected from each participant by mobile phlebotomists. Additional blood draws and questionnaires over an approximately 2-month period could optionally be provided by prospective study participants. Prospective study blood samples were shipped either frozen or at room temperature before DNA extraction. V sheds 2 bases and J sheds 4 bases, leaving 7 bases between their ends. Spanning cysteine to phenylalanine, the CDR3 consists of 13 amino acids. Kept here is only the CDR3 DNA, which spans 39 bases and is read in frame from base 1. The germline V gene supplies CDR1 SGHRS and CDR2 YFSETQ.

As to this clone: Its antigen is not yet known. No base qualities exist here, and no much larger clone lies one base off it.

TCRbeta CDR3 regions were amplified from genomic DNA using the immunoSEQ Assay, a bias-controlled multiplex PCR. Per the authors' processing: Within the assay, amplification of reference gene primers was used to estimate how many nucleated cells each sample contained. Sequence reads were collapsed and filtered to measure the absolute abundance of every unique TCRbeta CDR3 rearrangement. For each sample, productive Simpson clonality was calculated by taking the square root of Simpson's diversity index across productive rearrangements. Drawn from immuneACCESS, this table holds only the in-frame rearrangements with V and J called that TCRdb kept. Clones are partly lost; checked studies trace under half to an unresolved V gene and leave the rest unexplained. V and J calls and clone size follow that table, whereas D and trimming were derived from the DNA. The sample records some 250,000 clones, 80% to 90% of which are singletons. The biggest ten clones account for under 2.5% of the sample.

This chain joins TRBV5-1 to TRBJ1-3; no D gene is confidently identified. This TCR was sampled from a woman aged 45-59 years who had recovered from COVID-19. Sequenced: PBMCs or T cells enriched from blood (not recorded which). The CDR3 corresponds to CASSFSVGNTIYF. The nucleotide sequence is given as TGCGCCAGCAGCTTTTCCGTCGGAAACACCATATATTTT.